Each of the 28 T cell receptor beta chains below was sequenced from the same sample in a study of blood T cells in healthy people across ages. Sample-barcoded 5' priming and a J-beta primer mix drove a second PCR of roughly 6 to 12 cycles. TCRdb reprocessed the 5' RACE reads via MiXCR and lists one record per CDR3 protein. The sample records around 1.1 million distinct CDR3 sequences, around two fifths being singletons. Sample: blood. These receptors originate from a man younger than 35 in good health.

The chain joins TRBV25-1 to TRBJ2-3, with D possibly TRBD1 on 6 matching bases. CDR1 and CDR2 (germline): MGHDK, SYGVNS. The V end lost 7 bases, the J end lost 9 bases, and 14 bases lay between the germline ends. The CDR3 is 12 amino acids. DNA for the CDR3: TGTGCCAGCAACCTCAGGGGTGAAACGCAGTATTTT. Its translation: CASNLRGETQYF. The full variable domain, completed using reference TRBV25-1 and TRBJ2-3, is EADIYQTPRYLVIGTGKKITLECSQTMGHDKMYWYQQDPGMELHLIHYSYGVNSTEKGDLSSESTVSRIRTEHFPLTLESARPSHTSQYLCASNLRGETQYFGPGTRLTVL.

This clonotype was detected a few times. V and J are TRBV20-1 and TRBJ1-2, with 9 bases matching TRBD1. CDR3 length equals 13 residues. The germline V gene encodes CDR1 DFQATT and CDR2 SNEGSKA (reference sequence). V trimming: 5 bases; J trimming: 4 bases; junction bases outside the gene matches: 5. In DNA form, the CDR3 reads TGCAGTGCTCCCGACAGGGGGACCTATGGCTACACCTTC. Amino acids: CSAPDRGTYGYTF.

The chain employs TRBV9 and TRBJ1-6; D unresolved. The CDR3 contains 13 residues. The V end lost 1 base, the J end lost 10 bases, and 9 bases lay between the germline ends. Per the germline V gene, CDR1 is SGDLS and CDR2 is YYNGEE. DNA for the CDR3: TGTGCCAGCAGCGTAACGAGGGAGTCACCCCTCCACTTT. Translation: CASSVTRESPLHF.

This sequence joins TRBV10-3 and TRBJ1-5; D gene ambiguous. CDR1 is ENHRY and CDR2 is SYGVKD in the germline V gene. V was pared by 3 bases and J by 0 bases, with 9 bases between. The CDR3 sequence is 15 residues long. CDR3 region: CAISDSESSNQPQHF. The CDR3 coding sequence is TGTGCCATCAGTGACTCAGAGAGTAGCAATCAGCCCCAGCATTTT.

The CDR3 DNA follows: TGTGCCAGCAGTTTAGGCGGGGGGGACCTGGCTCCCTACGAGCAGTACTTC. It yields the protein CASSLGGGDLAPYEQYF. The chain is built from TRBV12-3 or TRBV12-4 and TRBJ2-7, with 9 bases fitting TRBD2. The V segment lost 1 base and the J segment 2 bases; nucleotides outside the gene matches: 9. The CDR3 is 17 amino acids.

This chain connects TRBV2 to TRBJ1-2; maybe TRBD1 (5 bases). The ends were cut back, 6 bases at V and 8 bases at J, with 16 bases in the middle. CDR3 length equals 13 residues. CDR1 is SNHLY, CDR2 FYNNEI, per germline. The CDR3 DNA reads TGTGCCAGCAGCGTGGGACCCTTGGGAGGCTACACCTTC. Amino acids: CASSVGPLGGYTF.

This clonotype has only a few counts. CDR3 sequence reads: CASSTPPQVGYTF. The CDR3, as DNA: TGTGCCAGCAGCACCCCCCCCCAGGTTGGCTACACCTTC. The rearrangement uses TRBV7-2 and TRBJ1-2; no reliable D call. CDR1 is SGHTA, CDR2 FQGNSA, per germline. This CDR3 is built from 13 residues. Between the trimmed V and J ends, which lost 5 bases and 7 bases, there was a span of 14 bases.

This chain joins TRBV6-1 and TRBJ1-6; D may be TRBD1 (5 bases). The V end lost 2 bases, the J end lost 7 bases, and 9 bases lay between the germline ends. The germline V gene has CDR1 MNHNS and CDR2 SASEGT. There are 14 residues in the CDR3. CDR3 sequence (DNA): TGTGCCAGCAGTGAATTGGAGGGGAATTCACCCCTCCACTTT. It encodes CASSELEGNSPLHF.

Ten or more counts support this clonotype. This chain links TRBV5-5 with TRBJ2-1; the D gene is possibly TRBD1 (6 bases). Trimming stripped 2 bases from V and 7 bases from J, with 10 bases between. The germline V gene has CDR1 SGHKS and CDR2 YYEKEE (reference sequence). This CDR3 contains 13 residues. CDR3 amino acids: CASSLGTGNEQFF. The CDR3 DNA follows: TGTGCCAGCAGCTTAGGAACAGGGAATGAGCAGTTCTTC. The variable domain in full, with the rest retrieved from reference TRBV5-5 and TRBJ2-1, is DAGVTQSPTHLIKTRGQQVTLRCSPISGHKSVSWYQQVLGQGPQFIFQYYEKEERGRGNFPDRFSARQFPNYSSELNVNALLLGDSALYLCASSLGTGNEQFFGPGTRLTVL.

The chain recombines TRBV3-1 with TRBJ2-1; possibly TRBD2 for D (6 bases). Germline CDR1 and CDR2: LGHDT and YNNKEL (reference sequence). The CDR3 extends over 15 amino acids. V was clipped by 2 bases and J by 7 bases, with 15 bases between them. The CDR3, as DNA: TGTGCCAGCAGCCAATCTAGCGTTGGGCAAAATGAGCAGTTCTTC. Protein product: CASSQSSVGQNEQFF.

The rearrangement uses TRBV12-3 or TRBV12-4 and TRBJ1-1; D is undetermined. Trimming shortened V by 10 bases and J by 3 bases, and 15 bases separated the two germline ends. The CDR3 is 13 residues long. For the CDR3, the DNA is TGTGCCACCAAGGGAACCGCATACACTGAAGCTTTCTTT. Translation: CATKGTAYTEAFF.

The chain couples TRBV25-1 to TRBJ1-6; D gene uncertain. CDR3 size: 16 residues. In germline, CDR1 is MGHDK, CDR2 SYGVNS. The V gene lost 2 bases and the J gene lost 10 bases, with 18 bases spanning the gap. The CDR3 DNA sequence: TGTGCCAGCAGTGAAGAAGGAGGGCCGAGCTTCTCACCCCTCCACTTT. Translated: CASSEEGGPSFSPLHF. The variable domain in full, completed from reference TRBV25-1 and TRBJ1-6, reads EADIYQTPRYLVIGTGKKITLECSQTMGHDKMYWYQQDPGMELHLIHYSYGVNSTEKGDLSSESTVSRIRTEHFPLTLESARPSHTSQYLCASSEEGGPSFSPLHFGNGTRLTVT.

This clonotype was found a few times. The chain couples TRBV6-6 to TRBJ1-5; perhaps TRBD1 as D (6 bases). The V end lost 5 bases, the J end lost 8 bases, and 13 bases lay between the germline ends. The CDR3 loop spans 13 amino acids. CDR1 and CDR2 from the germline V gene are MNHNY and SVGAGI (reference sequence). In nucleotides, the CDR3 is TGTGCCAGCAGTGGAACGGGGGCGGAGCCCCAGCATTTT. Amino acid sequence: CASSGTGAEPQHF.

The genes are TRBV30 and TRBJ1-2, with a weak D call TRBD1 (5 bases). Germline V gene data show CDR1 as GTSNPN and CDR2 as SVGIG (reference sequence). Trimming shortened V by 3 bases and J by 8 bases, and 10 bases separated the two germline ends. The CDR3 is 11 amino acids. As DNA, the CDR3 is TGTGCCTGGAGAGGAGGGGCGGGCTACACCTTC. Its protein product is CAWRGGAGYTF.

CDR3 amino acids: CASSSTRVGAYEQYF. As DNA, the CDR3 is TGTGCCAGCAGCTCCACTCGTGTCGGCGCCTACGAGCAGTACTTC. This chain uses TRBV5-5 with TRBJ2-7, with no clear D. CDR3 length equals 15 residues. Looked up from germline, CDR1 is SGHKS and CDR2 is YYEKEE (reference sequence). Between the trimmed V and J ends, which lost 3 bases and 2 bases, there was a span of 15 bases.

Comment on this clonotype: At one of its ends the junction is not consistent with the germline gene, which may arise from a read error. The CDR3 loop reads CVSSPTGWTGELFF. The CDR3 bases are TGTGTCAGCAGCCCTACAGGGTGGACCGGGGAGCTGTTTTTT. This rearrangement joins TRBV27 to TRBJ2-2; a possible D gene is TRBD1 (6 bases). The CDR3 is 14 amino acids. Germline CDR1 MNHEY, CDR2 SMNVEV (reference sequence).

In its sample, this clonotype was seen a few times. The V gene is TRBV20-1, the J gene TRBJ2-3; D not resolved. With 0 bases removed from V and 3 bases from J, the gap between germline ends came to 13 bases. This CDR3 region has 15 residues. Germline V gives CDR1 DFQATT, CDR2 SNEGSKA (reference sequence). Here the CDR3 DNA reads TGCAGTGCTAGAGATCGGGTCTTACCTACAGATACGCAGTATTTT. Its translation is CSARDRVLPTDTQYF.

The CDR3 loop is CASSRSAFRGSGNTIYF. The CDR3 bases are TGTGCCAGCAGCCGAAGTGCCTTCAGGGGCTCTGGAAACACCATATATTTT. V gene TRBV4-2 combines with J gene TRBJ1-3; a weak D match, TRBD1 (6 bases). With 4 bases removed from V and 0 bases from J, the gap between germline ends came to 16 bases. Per germline, CDR1 LGHNA and CDR2 YNFKEQ. The CDR3 is made up of 17 amino acids.

This clonotype was found many times. This sequence joins TRBV12-3 or TRBV12-4 and TRBJ1-2, with D unresolved. Between the trimmed V and J ends, which lost 5 bases and 1 base, there was a span of 11 bases. This CDR3 has 14 residues. CDR3 coding DNA: TGTGCCAGCAGTATACAAGGATTTAACTATGGCTACACCTTC. Protein: CASSIQGFNYGYTF.

The sample holds one count of this clonotype. One end of the junction is discordant with germline, which a read error may explain. The chain combines TRBV28 with TRBJ2-3; tentative D call: TRBD1 (5 bases). Germline lookup yields CDR1 MDHEN and CDR2 SYDVKM. The CDR3 runs 12 residues. The CDR3 DNA reads TGTGCCAGCACCGTCTATGGGGCTACGCCGTATTTT. Its protein product is CASTVYGATPYF. Full variable domain (outside the CDR3, taken from reference TRBV28 and TRBJ2-3): DVKVTQSSRYLVKRTGEKVFLECVQDMDHENMFWYRQDPGLGLRLIYFSYDVKMKEKGDIPEGYSVSREKKERFSLILESASTNQTSMYLCASTVYGATPYFGPGTRLTVL.

The gene calls are TRBV12-3 or TRBV12-4 and TRBJ1-3; D is possibly TRBD1 (5 bases). V shed 0 bases and J shed 8 bases, with 8 bases lying between them. The CDR3 is 13 residues long. CDR3 coding DNA: TGTGCCAGCAGTTTAGCGCGGGACCACACCATATATTTT. Amino acids: CASSLARDHTIYF.

The chain recombines TRBV27 with TRBJ1-6; 7 bases match TRBD1. This CDR3 is built from 15 residues. CDR1 is MNHEY and CDR2 is SMNVEV in the germline V gene (reference sequence). The junction had 6 bases not matched to a gene; V was cut back by 6 bases and J by 4 bases. In nucleotides, the CDR3 is TGTGCCAGCAGCTTCACGACAGGGTATAATTCACCCCTCCACTTT. Amino acids: CASSFTTGYNSPLHF.

This clonotype was detected many times. CDR3 sequence (DNA): TGTGCCAGCAGCCAAGAGGGTGCTATTTCTGAGCAGTACTTC. This codes for CASSQEGAISEQYF. This chain uses TRBV4-2 with TRBJ2-7; D not certain. The germline V and J ends were trimmed by 0 bases and 7 bases, with 13 bases remaining between them. This CDR3 contains 14 residues. Germline assignment: CDR1 LGHNA and CDR2 YNFKEQ.

This clonotype has only one observation. The rearrangement joins TRBV14 to TRBJ1-2; tentative D call: TRBD1 (5 bases). The CDR3 length is 14 residues. Germline-derived CDR1 and CDR2 are SGHDN and FVKESK. V lost 2 bases to trimming and J lost 8 bases, with 15 bases between them. CDR3 sequence reads: CASSQNGRVEGYTF. The CDR3 DNA follows: TGTGCCAGCAGCCAAAACGGCAGGGTGGAGGGCTACACCTTC. The full variable domain, rest sourced from reference TRBV14 and TRBJ1-2, is EAGVTQFPSHSVIEKGQTVTLRCDPISGHDNLYWYRRVMGKEIKFLLHFVKESKQDESGMPNNRFLAERTGGTYSTLKVQPAELEDSGVYFCASSQNGRVEGYTFGSGTRLTVV.

The chain combines TRBV28 with TRBJ1-4; possibly TRBD1 for D (6 bases). V was clipped by 1 base and J by 4 bases, with 13 bases between them. This CDR3 is 16 amino acids long. CDR1 is MDHEN, CDR2 SYDVKM, per germline. Written as DNA, the CDR3 is TGTGCCAGCAGTTTATCGGGCAGGGGAGATAATGAAAAACTGTTTTTT. This gives the protein CASSLSGRGDNEKLFF.

CDR3 region: CSASSGYHEQYF. The DNA of the CDR3 is TGCAGTGCTAGTTCCGGTTATCATGAGCAGTACTTC. V and J are TRBV20-1 and TRBJ2-5; no definite D call. The CDR3 covers 12 residues. CDR1 DFQATT and CDR2 SNEGSKA come from the germline V gene (reference sequence). The V and J ends lost 3 bases and 11 bases respectively, with 16 bases between them.

This clonotype was observed a single time. The V gene is TRBV7-9, the J gene TRBJ2-3; no definite D call. The CDR3 contains 15 residues. V lost 2 bases and J 0 bases, leaving 9 bases between the germline ends. Germline CDR1 is SEHNR and CDR2 is FQNEAQ (reference sequence). Here the CDR3 reads CASSLSAPSTDTQYF. The CDR3 region has the DNA TGTGCCAGCAGCTTATCCGCGCCTAGCACAGATACGCAGTATTTT.

The chain combines TRBV7-8 with TRBJ2-7; D is possibly TRBD2 (6 bases). Trimming stripped 1 base from V and 4 bases from J, with 14 bases between. Germline CDR1 and CDR2: SGHVS and FQNEAQ. This CDR3 spans 15 amino acids. CDR3 sequence: CASSLVRIAVYEQYF. DNA for the CDR3: TGTGCCAGCAGCTTAGTGAGAATAGCGGTATACGAGCAGTACTTC. Based on the CDR3 plus reference TRBV7-8 and TRBJ2-7, the full variable domain is GAGVSQSPRYKVAKRGQDVALRCDPISGHVSLFWYQQALGQGPEFLTYFQNEAQLDKSGLPSDRFFAERPEGSVSTLKIQRTQQEDSAVYLCASSLVRIAVYEQYFGPGTRLTVT.